Shown below are 27 T cell receptor beta chains from a single sample sequenced in a study of cytomegalovirus exposure and HLA in healthy donors. It was with 60 Vbeta and 13 Jbeta primers that the PCR ran. Assay used: immunoSEQ multiplex PCR; TCRdb lists only in-frame clones, some missing. The sample consists of 100,000 to 150,000 clones, 78% of them appearing once. Material: PBMCs. These receptors were obtained from a female donor in good health and CMV-seronegative.

The chain couples TRBV19 to TRBJ1-4; D is unclear. Germline V CDR1 and CDR2: LNHDA, SQIVND (reference sequence). CDR3 length: 14 amino acids. Trimming removed 3 bases at V and 8 bases at J, with 13 bases between. CDR3 sequence reads: CASSITGIGEKLFF. In nucleotides, the CDR3 is TGTGCCAGTAGTATTACCGGGATAGGCGAAAAACTGTTTTTT.

The V and J genes are TRBV5-4 and TRBJ2-7; the match to TRBD2 covers 8 bases. The CDR3 loop spans 16 amino acids. CDR1 and CDR2 (germline): SGHNT, YYREEE (reference sequence). The V gene end was trimmed by 0 bases and the J gene end by 3 bases; junction bases not matched to a gene: 8. CDR3: CASSLAGSGAFYEQYF. In DNA form, the CDR3 reads TGTGCCAGCAGCTTGGCCGGTAGCGGGGCATTCTACGAGCAGTACTTC. Full variable domain (outside the CDR3, taken from reference TRBV5-4 and TRBJ2-7): ETGVTQSPTHLIKTRGQQVTLRCSSQSGHNTVSWYQQALGQGPQFIFQYYREEENGRGNFPPRFSGLQFPNYSSELNVNALELDDSALYLCASSLAGSGAFYEQYFGPGTRLTVT.

This rearrangement joins TRBV4-1 to TRBJ2-7; TRBD2 matches at 7 bases. Losses at the gene ends were 5 bases for V and 0 bases for J; bases not matched to a gene: 16. The CDR3 loop spans 18 amino acids. Germline-derived CDR1 and CDR2 are MGHRA and YSYEKL. The CDR3 DNA is TGCGCCAGCAGCTTCTTGGGGGGAGGGAGGGAGAGCTCCTACGAGCAGTACTTC. Protein product: CASSFLGGGRESSYEQYF.

The chain joins TRBV19 to TRBJ1-5; D is possibly TRBD1 (6 bases). Deletions cut 7 bases from V and 4 bases from J, with 17 bases between. Germline assignment: CDR1 LNHDA and CDR2 SQIVND (reference sequence). The CDR3 runs 15 residues. Written as DNA, the CDR3 is TGTGCCAGTACCCTTCCCGGGACACGGAATCAGCCCCAGCATTTT. Protein sequence: CASTLPGTRNQPQHF.

This chain uses TRBV18 with TRBJ1-5; D uncertain. CDR1 and CDR2 (germline): KGHSH, LQKENI. Trimming shortened V by 1 base and J by 7 bases, and 14 bases separated the two germline ends. This CDR3 comprises 15 residues. CDR3 nucleotides: TGTGCCAGCTCACCACAACGTAGTCCCCCGCAGCCCCAGCATTTT. Translation gives CASSPQRSPPQPQHF.

The chain joins TRBV7-9 to TRBJ1-2; D perhaps matches TRBD1 (6 bases). The germline V gene has CDR1 SEHNR and CDR2 FQNEAQ (reference sequence). The V end was cut by 1 base, the J end by 5 bases, with 17 bases between. This CDR3 region has 16 residues. The CDR3 DNA reads as TGTGCCAGCAGCTTAGGAGGGGGGGGCGCTTGGTATGGCTACACCTTC. Translating gives CASSLGGGGAWYGYTF.

The gene calls are TRBV6-5 and TRBJ2-1; 9 bases map to TRBD2. This CDR3 is built from 15 residues. CDR1 MNHEY and CDR2 SVGAGI come from the germline V gene. The ends lost 5 bases at V and 10 bases at J; junction bases unmatched: 12. Written as DNA, the CDR3 is TGTGCCAGCAGTCCATCTATAAGCGGGAGGCACGAGCAGTTCTTC. Translating it yields CASSPSISGRHEQFF.

V is TRBV7-8 and J is TRBJ1-4, with a possible D match to TRBD1 (5 bases). V shed 5 bases and J shed 4 bases, with 14 bases lying between them. The CDR3 consists of 15 residues. Germline V gives CDR1 SGHVS, CDR2 FQNEAQ. The CDR3: CASSPRGRFNEKLFF. The CDR3 bases are TGTGCCAGCAGCCCCCGGGGGAGATTTAATGAAAAACTGTTTTTT.

This clone has more than one count but fewer than ten. This chain connects TRBV27 to TRBJ2-1; the D gene is possibly TRBD2 (6 bases). Germline V CDR1 and CDR2: MNHEY, SMNVEV (reference sequence). The V gene lost 7 bases and the J gene lost 7 bases, with 20 bases spanning the gap. The CDR3 consists of 15 residues. This CDR3 is CASNPARDWGNEQFF. CDR3 bases: TGTGCCAGCAATCCCGCCCGGGACTGGGGGAATGAGCAGTTCTTC.

The CDR3 DNA is TGTGCCAGCAATCAAGAACAGGTAAATCAGCCCCAGCATTTT. This encodes CASNQEQVNQPQHF. V gene TRBV28 combines with J gene TRBJ1-5; a possible D gene is TRBD1 (5 bases). The CDR3 totals 14 residues. Trimming removed 7 bases from V and 4 bases from J, with 14 bases in between. CDR1 and CDR2 from the germline V gene are MDHEN and SYDVKM.

This rearrangement joins TRBV15 to TRBJ1-5; no firm D call. This CDR3 is built from 16 residues. V dropped 7 bases and J dropped 1 base, with 17 bases sitting between them. CDR1 is LNHNV, CDR2 YYDKDF, per germline (reference sequence). The CDR3 coding sequence is TGTGCCACCATCCGAATGAGGTGGGAGAGCAATCAGCCCCAGCATTTT. It encodes CATIRMRWESNQPQHF.

This rearrangement joins TRBV11-2 to TRBJ2-4, with a tentative D call TRBD1 (6 bases). V shed 0 bases and J shed 10 bases, with 10 bases lying between them. Germline lookup yields CDR1 SGHAT and CDR2 FQNNGV. This CDR3 spans 13 amino acids. CDR3 bases: TGTGCCAGCAGCTTAGAGCCTACAGGGATTCAGTACTTC. Amino acid sequence: CASSLEPTGIQYF. The full variable domain, completed using reference TRBV11-2 and TRBJ2-4, is EAGVAQSPRYKIIEKRQSVAFWCNPISGHATLYWYQQILGQGPKLLIQFQNNGVVDDSQLPKDRFSAERLKGVDSTLKIQPAKLEDSAVYLCASSLEPTGIQYFGAGTRLSVL.

The chain combines TRBV21-1 with TRBJ1-5; the table's D call, TRBD1, was not checked against the DNA. TRBV21-1 is tagged as a pseudogene. The CDR3 has 14 amino acids. CDR3 loop: CASSNGTGDQPQHF. CDR3 bases: TGTGCCAGCAGCAATGGGACAGGAGATCAGCCCCAGCATTTT.

CDR3 in amino acids: CASSLLPSASYNEQFF. Here the CDR3 DNA reads TGTGCCAGCAGTTTGCTTCCTAGCGCTTCTTACAATGAGCAGTTCTTC. This chain uses TRBV27 with TRBJ2-1, with D possibly matching TRBD2 (6 bases). The germline V gene has CDR1 MNHEY and CDR2 SMNVEV (reference sequence). The V end lost 3 bases, the J end lost 4 bases, and 16 bases lay between the germline ends. This CDR3 is 16 amino acids long.

The DNA for the CDR3 is TGTGCCAGCAGTACGGACAGGCCAACAAATTCACCCCTCCACTTT. Translating gives CASSTDRPTNSPLHF. This rearrangement joins TRBV11-1 to TRBJ1-6; 7 nucleotides align to TRBD1. Germline-derived CDR1 and CDR2 are SGHAT and FQDESV (reference sequence). The CDR3 totals 15 residues. Trimming removed 6 bases from V and 7 bases from J; junction bases left unmatched: 9.

This chain links TRBV7-9 with TRBJ1-2; perhaps TRBD1 as D (6 bases). The CDR3 totals 16 residues. V was shortened by 5 bases and J by 3 bases, with 19 bases between the two germline ends. Germline CDR1 reads SEHNR; CDR2 reads FQNEAQ (reference sequence). In DNA, the CDR3 is TGTGCCAGCAGCCCAGCGGGGACACAATTATACTATGGCTACACCTTC. Protein product: CASSPAGTQLYYGYTF.

This clone was counted between two and nine times. The J gene is TRBJ2-7, the V gene TRBV27, with D perhaps matching TRBD1 (6 bases). V was shortened by 1 base and J by 3 bases, with 37 bases between the two germline ends. This CDR3 spans 23 amino acids. Germline CDR1 and CDR2: MNHEY and SMNVEV (reference sequence). CDR3 loop: CASSLLRDRSAWNPINSHYEQYF. Written as DNA, the CDR3 is TGTGCCAGCAGTTTATTACGTGACAGGTCGGCCTGGAACCCGATAAACAGTCACTACGAGCAGTACTTC.

This clone was seen only a few times. CDR3 loop: CASSFPTGTGGSGNTIYF. The DNA for the CDR3 is TGTGCCAGCAGCTTCCCAACCGGGACAGGGGGCTCTGGAAACACCATATATTTT. This chain joins TRBV7-2 and TRBJ1-3; 11 bases fit TRBD1. V lost 3 bases, J lost 0 bases, and 7 bases stayed unmatched. Germline V gene sequence: CDR1 SGHTA, CDR2 FQGNSA. The CDR3 loop spans 18 amino acids. The full variable domain, in which reference TRBV7-2 and TRBJ1-3 provide the parts outside the CDR3, is GAGVSQSPSNKVTEKGKDVELRCDPISGHTALYWYRQSLGQGLEFLIYFQGNSAPDKSGLPSDRFSAERTGGSVSTLTIQRTQQEDSAVYLCASSFPTGTGGSGNTIYFGEGSWLTVV.

This clone was observed a few times. CDR3 amino acids: CASSHWTGGYNEQFF. DNA of the CDR3: TGTGCCAGCAGCCACTGGACCGGAGGTTACAATGAGCAGTTCTTC. The chain has TRBV5-4 and TRBJ2-1; TRBD2 might be the D (5 bases). Germline values: CDR1 SGHNT, CDR2 YYREEE (reference sequence). Trimming took off 4 bases at V and 4 bases at J, with 15 bases between the two ends. The CDR3 consists of 15 residues.

The chain carries TRBV7-8 and TRBJ2-2; tentatively, D is TRBD2 (6 bases). The germline V gene has CDR1 SGHVS and CDR2 FQNEAQ. The CDR3 spans 19 residues. Trimming pared 0 bases from V and 5 bases from J, leaving 22 bases between. The CDR3 bases are TGTGCCAGCAGCTTAGCGCTAGTTTGGCCTAGCGCCCAGACCGGGGAGCTGTTTTTT. Protein product: CASSLALVWPSAQTGELFF.

The chain recombines TRBV27 with TRBJ2-1, with 10 bases that match TRBD2. This CDR3 contains 16 residues. Germline loops: CDR1 MNHEY, CDR2 SMNVEV (reference sequence). Trimming removed 5 bases from V and 3 bases from J; junction bases left unmatched: 7. The CDR3, as DNA: TGTGCCAGCAGTCCCTACCTAGCGGGAGTCTACAATGAGCAGTTCTTC. As protein: CASSPYLAGVYNEQFF.

The V gene is TRBV7-9, the J gene TRBJ2-4; D unclear. Per the germline V gene, CDR1 is SEHNR and CDR2 is FQNEAQ (reference sequence). The V end was cut by 2 bases, the J end by 8 bases, with 4 bases between. The CDR3 runs to 11 residues. The CDR3 DNA is TGTGCCAGCAGCTTACAGTACATTCAGTACTTC. It yields the protein CASSLQYIQYF.

The rearrangement links TRBV7-2 to TRBJ2-7, with a possible D match to TRBD2 (5 bases). V gave up 1 base and J gave up 2 bases, with 15 bases separating them. The CDR3 totals 16 residues. Germline V gene data show CDR1 as SGHTA and CDR2 as FQGNSA. The CDR3 region is CASSLDHFSEAYEQYF. CDR3 in DNA: TGTGCCAGCAGCTTAGACCATTTTTCGGAGGCCTACGAGCAGTACTTC.

This clone was counted once. This chain uses TRBV5-1 with TRBJ1-1, with 12 positions matching TRBD1. Per the germline V gene, CDR1 is SGHRS and CDR2 is YFSETQ. With 4 bases clipped from V and 1 base from J, the junction kept 2 bases outside the gene matches. This CDR3 has 15 residues. CDR3 residues: CASSVGQGANTEAFF. CDR3 DNA: TGCGCCAGCAGCGTGGGACAGGGGGCGAACACTGAAGCTTTCTTT.

The chain recombines TRBV5-6 with TRBJ2-5; tentatively, D is TRBD2 (6 bases). The V end lost 7 bases, the J end lost 5 bases, and 15 bases lay between the germline ends. Germline loops: CDR1 SGHDT, CDR2 YYEEEE. The CDR3 is 13 amino acids. CDR3 loop: CASRRGGEETQYF. DNA of the CDR3: TGTGCCAGCCGACGGGGAGGAGAGGAGACCCAGTACTTC.

The chain has TRBV28 and TRBJ2-5; D gene unclear. This CDR3 spans 15 amino acids. Germline V gene sequence: CDR1 MDHEN, CDR2 SYDVKM. The ends were cut back, 5 bases at V and 1 base at J, with 14 bases in the middle. Here the CDR3 DNA reads TGTGCCAGCAGTGCACCGGGTCGAACCCAAGAGACCCAGTACTTC. Translation: CASSAPGRTQETQYF. The complete variable domain, with remaining parts taken from reference TRBV28 and TRBJ2-5, reads DVKVTQSSRYLVKRTGEKVFLECVQDMDHENMFWYRQDPGLGLRLIYFSYDVKMKEKGDIPEGYSVSREKKERFSLILESASTNQTSMYLCASSAPGRTQETQYFGPGTRLLVL.

V and J are TRBV7-3 and TRBJ1-6; perhaps TRBD1 as D (6 bases). Trimming left V 2 bases short and J 9 bases short, with 23 bases between. This CDR3 is 18 amino acids long. The germline V gene encodes CDR1 SGHTA and CDR2 FQGTGA. The CDR3, as DNA: TGTGCCAGCAGCTTATTAATTGCCCACTCAGGGGATCGTTCACCCCTCCACTTT. It encodes CASSLLIAHSGDRSPLHF.